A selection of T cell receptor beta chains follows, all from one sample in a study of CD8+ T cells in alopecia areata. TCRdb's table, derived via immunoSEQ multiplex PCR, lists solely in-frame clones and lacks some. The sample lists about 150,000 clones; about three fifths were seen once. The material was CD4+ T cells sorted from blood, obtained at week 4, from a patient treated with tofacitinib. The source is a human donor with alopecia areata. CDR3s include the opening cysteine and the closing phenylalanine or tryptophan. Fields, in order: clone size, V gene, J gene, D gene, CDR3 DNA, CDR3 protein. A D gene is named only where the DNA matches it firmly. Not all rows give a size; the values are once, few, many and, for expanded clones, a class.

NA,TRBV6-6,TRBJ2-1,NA,TGTGCCAGCAGTTACGTTGACAATGAGCAGTTCTTC,CASSYVDNEQFF
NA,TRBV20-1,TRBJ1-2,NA,TGCAGTGCCCCAGAGGTCCCGGGCTACACCTTC,CSAPEVPGYTF
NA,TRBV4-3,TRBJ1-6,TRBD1,TGCGCCAGCAGCATTCAGGGGGTGAATTCACCCCTCCACTTT,CASSIQGVNSPLHF
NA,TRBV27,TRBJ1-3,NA,TGTGCCAGCAGCCTTAATTTGGGGGCTGGAAACACCATATATTTT,CASSLNLGAGNTIYF
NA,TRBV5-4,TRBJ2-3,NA,TGTGCCAGCAGCACCCCAGCAAGGACAGATACGCAGTATTTT,CASSTPARTDTQYF
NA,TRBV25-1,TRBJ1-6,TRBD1,TGTGCCAGCAGACCGACAGGGAGCTCCTATAATTCACCCCTCCACTTT,CASRPTGSSYNSPLHF
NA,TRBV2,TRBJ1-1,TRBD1,TGTGCCAGCAGTGAGGGACAGGGGGCCTTGACTGAAGCTTTCTTT,CASSEGQGALTEAFF
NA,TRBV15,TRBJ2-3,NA,TGTGCCACCAGCAGACAAATGGGGGGCACAGATACGCAGTATTTT,CATSRQMGGTDTQYF
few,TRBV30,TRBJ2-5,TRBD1,TGTGCCTGGATAAGGGGGCCGGAGACCCAGTACTTC,CAWIRGPETQYF
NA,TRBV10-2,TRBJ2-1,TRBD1,TGCGCCAGCAGTGGGACAGGGGGTTGGGAGCAGTTCTTC,CASSGTGGWEQFF
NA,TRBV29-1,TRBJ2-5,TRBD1,TGCAGCGTTGATGGGGACAGGTCCCACCAAGAGACCCAGTACTTC,CSVDGDRSHQETQYF
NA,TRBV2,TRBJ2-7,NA,TGTGCCAGCAGTGAATTGGGCGGTGCCAACGAGCAGTACTTC,CASSELGGANEQYF
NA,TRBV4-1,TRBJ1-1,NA,TGCGCCAGCAGCCGTCTAAGGGTCAACACTGAAGCTTTCTTT,CASSRLRVNTEAFF
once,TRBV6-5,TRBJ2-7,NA,TGTGCCAGCAGCCCGAGATCGGCAGGCCGGGGGCAGTACTTC,CASSPRSAGRGQYF
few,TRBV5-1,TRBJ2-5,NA,TGCGCCAGCAGCCGTGCGGGCCTAATACGGGAGACCCAGTACTTC,CASSRAGLIRETQYF
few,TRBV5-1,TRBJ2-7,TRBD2,TGCGCCAGCAGCTACCCTAGCGGGTCTGGTGAGCAGTACTTC,CASSYPSGSGEQYF
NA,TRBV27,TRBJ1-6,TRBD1,TGTGCCAGCAGTTTGCAGGGGGTGAATTCACCCCTCCACTTT,CASSLQGVNSPLHF
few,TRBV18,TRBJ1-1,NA,TGTGCCAGCTCACCGACACAGAACACTGAAGCTTTCTTT,CASSPTQNTEAFF
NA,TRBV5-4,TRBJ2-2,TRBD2,TGTGCCAGCAGCTTGTTGGCTAGCGGGGCCGGGGAGCTGTTTTTT,CASSLLASGAGELFF
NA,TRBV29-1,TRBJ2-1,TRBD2,TGCAGCACCGCGGGAGCGGCGATAAATGAGCAGTTCTTC,CSTAGAAINEQFF
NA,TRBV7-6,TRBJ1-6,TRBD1,TGTGCCAGCAGCTTAGAGGACAGGGGAGGTTCACCCCTCCACTTT,CASSLEDRGGSPLHF
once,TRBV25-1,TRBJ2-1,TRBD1,TGTGCCAGCAGTGCAGGGGGTAGGAATGAGCAGTTCTTC,CASSAGGRNEQFF
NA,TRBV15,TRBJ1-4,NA,TGTGCCACCAGCTTAGCACTAGATGAAAAACTGTTTTTT,CATSLALDEKLFF
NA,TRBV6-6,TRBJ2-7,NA,TGTGCCAGCAGTCCGGACCGCTACGAGCAGTACTTC,CASSPDRYEQYF
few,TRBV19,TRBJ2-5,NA,TGTGCCAGTAGTGGGCTCAGAGAAGAGACCCAGTACTTC,CASSGLREETQYF
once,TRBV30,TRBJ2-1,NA,TGTGCCTGGAGTGTAGTGGGGGTCCCCTACGGTGAGCAGTTCTTC,CAWSVVGVPYGEQFF
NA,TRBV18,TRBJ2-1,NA,TGTGCCAGCTCACCACCGATAGGGCCCTCCTACAATGAGCAGTTCTTC,CASSPPIGPSYNEQFF
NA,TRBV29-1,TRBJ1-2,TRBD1,TGCAGCGTCCCGGACAGGGGAGGGTCGTATAACTATGGCTACACCTTC,CSVPDRGGSYNYGYTF
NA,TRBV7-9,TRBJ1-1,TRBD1,TGTGCCAGCAGCTTCACAGGGGACACTGAAGCTTTCTTT,CASSFTGDTEAFF
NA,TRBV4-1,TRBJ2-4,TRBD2,TGCGCCAGCAGCCAAGTGCCTCTAGCGGGGGGTGAATACTTC,CASSQVPLAGGEYF
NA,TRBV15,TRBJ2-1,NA,TGTGCCACCAGCATATACAATGAGCAGTTCTTC,CATSIYNEQFF
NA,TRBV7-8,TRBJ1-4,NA,TGTGCCAGCAGCTTAGGGGCTAGACAGTTCCCTACTAATGAAAAACTGTTTTTT,CASSLGARQFPTNEKLFF